Below, 11 T cell receptor beta chains from the same sample are listed, as sequenced in a study of cytomegalovirus exposure and HLA in healthy donors. PCR amplification relied on 60 Vbeta primers (plus 13 Jbeta primers). Produced via immunoSEQ multiplex PCR; TCRdb's table is partial and in-frame only. This sample's table reports about 150,000 clones. Sequences were obtained from PBMCs. The receptor set was obtained from a young man in good health and CMV-seronegative.

This sequence joins TRBV7-6 and TRBJ1-5; D may be TRBD1 (6 bases). Germline V gives CDR1 SGHVS, CDR2 FNYEAQ. This CDR3 has 13 residues. Trimming stripped 4 bases from V and 5 bases from J, with 9 bases between. The chain's CDR3 is CASSSRQDQPQHF. For the CDR3, the DNA is TGTGCCAGCAGCTCCCGACAGGATCAGCCCCAGCATTTT.

The chain recombines TRBV27 with TRBJ2-7; a weak D match, TRBD1 (6 bases). Germline CDR1 and CDR2: MNHEY and SMNVEV (reference sequence). The CDR3 runs to 16 residues. V lost 2 bases to trimming and J lost 2 bases, with 16 bases between them. For the CDR3, the DNA is TGTGCCAGCAGTTTACCAGTGGGGGCACAACCCTACGAGCAGTACTTC. It encodes CASSLPVGAQPYEQYF.

The J gene is TRBJ2-7, the V gene TRBV5-1, with TRBD1 identical over 8 bases. This CDR3 is built from 17 residues. V shed 2 bases and J 0 bases; nucleotides not matched to a gene: 10. Germline values: CDR1 SGHRS, CDR2 YFSETQ. CDR3 sequence: CASSLPGQGASSYEQYF. The CDR3 DNA follows: TGCGCCAGCAGCTTACCTGGCCAGGGGGCCAGCTCCTACGAGCAGTACTTC.

This chain joins TRBV13 and TRBJ2-7; 8 nucleotides match TRBD1. This CDR3 contains 15 residues. V lost 5 bases and J lost 3; bases outside the gene matches: 9. The germline gives CDR1 PRHDT, CDR2 FYEKMQ (reference sequence). This CDR3 reads CASSTRTGFFYEQYF. CDR3 nucleotides: TGTGCCAGCAGCACAAGGACAGGGTTTTTCTACGAGCAGTACTTC.

The V gene is TRBV9, the J gene TRBJ2-2; D may be TRBD2 (6 bases). This CDR3 contains 16 residues. From germline, CDR1 is SGDLS and CDR2 YYNGEE. Trimming took off 1 base at V and 4 bases at J, with 14 bases between the two ends. This CDR3 is CASSVTGTGVTGELFF. The CDR3 DNA is TGTGCCAGCAGCGTAACTGGGACGGGAGTCACCGGGGAGCTGTTTTTT. Drawing the rest from reference TRBV9 and TRBJ2-2, the complete variable domain is DSGVTQTPKHLITATGQRVTLRCSPRSGDLSVYWYQQSLDQGLQFLIQYYNGEERAKGNILERFSAQQFPDLHSELNLSSLELGDSALYFCASSVTGTGVTGELFFGEGSRLTVL.

J is TRBJ2-5 and V is TRBV27; the match to TRBD1 covers 10 bases. The CDR3 has 13 amino acids. V dropped 3 bases and J dropped 8; count of bases not matched to a gene: 3. Germline values: CDR1 MNHEY, CDR2 SMNVEV (reference sequence). The CDR3 loop reads CASSFGTGETQYF. CDR3 nucleotide sequence: TGTGCCAGCAGTTTTGGGACAGGGGAAACCCAGTACTTC.

The chain has TRBV5-1 and TRBJ1-3, with D uncertain. V dropped 0 bases and J dropped 1 base, with 8 bases sitting between them. The length of the CDR3 is 15 residues. Germline V gene sequence: CDR1 SGHRS, CDR2 YFSETQ. CDR3: CASSLGSGSGNTIYF. In DNA form, the CDR3 reads TGCGCCAGCAGCTTGGGGAGTGGGTCTGGAAACACCATATATTTT. The full variable domain, completed using reference TRBV5-1 and TRBJ1-3, is KAGVTQTPRYLIKTRGQQVTLSCSPISGHRSVSWYQQTPGQGLQFLFEYFSETQRNKGNFPGRFSGRQFSNSRSEMNVSTLELGDSALYLCASSLGSGSGNTIYFGEGSWLTVV.

The chain recombines TRBV11-2 with TRBJ2-2; D might be TRBD1 (6 bases). The CDR3 extends over 17 amino acids. Trimming removed 1 base at V and 3 bases at J, with 15 bases between. Germline V gene data show CDR1 as SGHAT and CDR2 as FQNNGV. CDR3 amino acids: CASSLGIGAGDTGELFF. DNA for the CDR3: TGTGCCAGCAGCTTAGGGATCGGAGCAGGGGACACCGGGGAGCTGTTTTTT.

This chain joins TRBV28 and TRBJ2-2; 8 bases match TRBD2. Germline CDR1 reads MDHEN; CDR2 reads SYDVKM. After removal of 4 bases from V and 4 bases from J, the junction contained 8 bases not matched to a gene. The CDR3 runs 16 residues. As DNA, the CDR3 is TGTGCCAGCAGTTCGGATGGACTAGCAGGCACCGGGGAGCTGTTTTTT. Translating it yields CASSSDGLAGTGELFF.

The chain recombines TRBV6-6 with TRBJ2-7; D is ambiguous. The CDR3 spans 14 residues. Trimming cost V 9 bases and J 2 bases, with 17 bases left between them. Germline lookup yields CDR1 MNHNY and CDR2 SVGAGI (reference sequence). This CDR3 reads CARDPGRITYEQYF. CDR3 bases: TGTGCCAGAGATCCAGGCAGGATCACCTACGAGCAGTACTTC.

The rearrangement joins TRBV7-9 to TRBJ2-7; D possibly corresponds to TRBD2 (6 bases). Germline V lookup: CDR1 SEHNR, CDR2 FQNEAQ (reference sequence). The CDR3 sequence is 16 residues long. The V end lost 5 bases, the J end lost 3 bases, and 20 bases lay between the germline ends. In DNA form, the CDR3 reads TGTGCCAGCAGCGCCTCCTTCCGGGAGAACCTCTACGAGCAGTACTTC. Translation gives CASSASFRENLYEQYF.